A single sample is the source of the 19 T cell receptor beta chains below, sequenced in a study of T cell repertoires in cytomegalovirus infection. For these receptors, no antigen is known. TCRdb itself ran the reads through MiXCR, one entry per CDR3 protein. The table records fewer than 350,000 distinct CDR3 sequences, roughly 28% of them present only once. The input for sequencing was cultured PBMCs, taken from culture after CMV antigen stimulation. Receptor source: a human donor in good health (CMV status not recorded). Some clones in this sample may be carry-over from other donors' samples.

The CDR3 loop is CASSSLAGQYNEQFF. Written as DNA, the CDR3 is TGTGCCAGCAGCTCGCTAGCGGGGCAATACAATGAGCAGTTCTTC. The rearrangement uses TRBV7-6 and TRBJ2-1; TRBD2 aligns across 9 bases. CDR1 and CDR2 (germline): SGHVS, FNYEAQ. V gave up 4 bases and J gave up 4 bases; unmatched junction bases: 5. This CDR3 region has 15 residues.

The rearrangement links TRBV10-3 to TRBJ1-1, with 7 positions matching TRBD1. This CDR3 is built from 13 residues. Germline assignment: CDR1 ENHRY and CDR2 SYGVKD. Trimming at V came to 6 bases and at J to 3 bases, leaving 4 bases not matched to a gene. The CDR3, as DNA: TGTGCCATCAGCCAGGGGGGTTACACTGAAGCTTTCTTT. It yields the protein CAISQGGYTEAFF.

This clonotype showed up just a few times. The chain has TRBV28 and TRBJ2-7; TRBD2 agrees at 10 bases. The CDR3 consists of 17 residues. V lost 5 bases and J lost 3; bases outside the gene matches: 13. Germline V gene lookup returns CDR1 MDHEN and CDR2 SYDVKM. In DNA form, the CDR3 reads TGTGCCAGCAGTCCCCCAAGGATCGCTAGCGGGAGCTACGAGCAGTACTTC. This codes for CASSPPRIASGSYEQYF.

The gene calls are TRBV6-6 and TRBJ2-2; 8 bases match TRBD1. The CDR3 covers 15 residues. The germline V gene has CDR1 MNHNY and CDR2 SVGAGI (reference sequence). V shed 0 bases and J 6 bases; nucleotides not matched to a gene: 3. The CDR3 sequence is CASSYSNRGSGELFF. CDR3 in DNA: TGTGCCAGCAGTTACTCCAACAGGGGGTCCGGGGAGCTGTTTTTT.

This clonotype showed up many times. The V gene is TRBV7-2, the J gene TRBJ1-2; 7 bases match TRBD1. The CDR3 loop spans 14 amino acids. Germline CDR1 and CDR2: SGHTA and FQGNSA. The V and J ends lost 1 base and 4 bases, in that order; junction bases with no gene match: 3. This CDR3 is CASSLGQGGYGYTF. In DNA, the CDR3 is TGTGCCAGCAGCTTAGGACAGGGCGGCTATGGCTACACCTTC.

The chain uses TRBV6-5 and TRBJ2-1; TRBD1 agrees at 9 bases. V lost 7 bases, J lost 7 bases, and 11 bases stayed unmatched. Germline V gene sequence: CDR1 MNHEY, CDR2 SVGAGI. The CDR3 has 15 residues. CDR3: CASTLDRGDANEQFF. The CDR3, as DNA: TGTGCCAGCACCCTGGACAGGGGAGATGCAAATGAGCAGTTCTTC.

This clonotype was picked up many times. This rearrangement joins TRBV27 to TRBJ2-3, with 7 bases aligning to TRBD2. J was trimmed by 5 bases and V by 8 bases; bases with no gene match: 7. The CDR3 spans 13 residues. Per the germline V gene, CDR1 is MNHEY and CDR2 is SMNVEV (reference sequence). This CDR3 reads CASAGLDKDTQYF. The CDR3 DNA reads as TGTGCCAGCGCAGGACTAGATAAAGATACGCAGTATTTT.

The CDR3, as DNA: TGTGCCAGCAGTGACTCAGCGACAGGGGACCGCTATGGCTACACCTTC. It codes for CASSDSATGDRYGYTF. The chain has TRBV6-4 and TRBJ1-2, with TRBD1 matching over 8 bases. Germline CDR1 reads MRHNA; CDR2 reads SNTAGT. CDR3 length: 16 amino acids. V lost 0 bases, J lost 4 bases, and 7 bases stayed unmatched.

The chain has TRBV27 and TRBJ1-1; D remains ambiguous. The CDR3 is 13 amino acids. V lost 0 bases, J lost 7 bases, and 9 bases lay in between. Germline V lookup: CDR1 MNHEY, CDR2 SMNVEV (reference sequence). The CDR3 loop reads CASSLSRLREAFF. Here the CDR3 DNA reads TGTGCCAGCAGTTTATCCCGATTGCGTGAAGCTTTCTTT.

V usage is TRBV27 and J usage is TRBJ2-7; TRBD1 matches 8 bases. The CDR3 sequence is 14 residues long. In germline, CDR1 is MNHEY, CDR2 SMNVEV (reference sequence). The V gene end was trimmed by 7 bases and the J gene end by 5 bases; junction bases not matched to a gene: 10. The CDR3 DNA follows: TGTGCCAGCACCCGGGCAGGGGGCATCCACGAGCAGTACTTC. Translation: CASTRAGGIHEQYF.

This clonotype has a handful of counts. The rearrangement joins TRBV10-3 to TRBJ2-1; D might be TRBD2 (6 bases). This CDR3 has 14 amino acids. V was clipped by 5 bases and J by 5 bases, with 13 bases between them. Germline lookup yields CDR1 ENHRY and CDR2 SYGVKD. As DNA, the CDR3 is TGTGCCATCAGTCCAGCTAGCGCCCACAATGAGCAGTTCTTC. Its protein is CAISPASAHNEQFF.

The genes are TRBV3-1 and TRBJ2-5; TRBD1 agrees at 8 bases. CDR1 is LGHDT, CDR2 YNNKEL, per germline (reference sequence). V was pared by 0 bases and J by 5 bases, with 11 bases of the junction left unmatched. The CDR3 has 17 amino acids. The CDR3 DNA reads TGTGCCAGCAGCCAAGATCAAGGCAGGGGGCGAACGGAGACCCAGTACTTC. This translates into CASSQDQGRGRTETQYF.

This clonotype was seen more than once but under ten times. The V call is TRBV6-1, the J call TRBJ2-1; D may be TRBD1 (5 bases). The CDR3 runs to 13 residues. V lost 8 bases and J lost 3, with 11 bases in between. Germline values: CDR1 MNHNS, CDR2 SASEGT. The CDR3 DNA sequence: TGTGCCAGCTCGACAGCCATCTACAATGAGCAGTTCTTC. Translation gives CASSTAIYNEQFF.

The chain uses TRBV6-1 and TRBJ2-7, with unresolved D. The CDR3 length is 14 residues. The germline V gene has CDR1 MNHNS and CDR2 SASEGT. Deletions cut 4 bases from V and 2 bases from J, with 12 bases between. The CDR3 sequence is CASSANSPPYEQYF. The CDR3 bases are TGTGCCAGCAGTGCAAACAGCCCCCCCTACGAGCAGTACTTC.

The chain is built from TRBV7-2 and TRBJ2-5; 13 positions match TRBD2. Germline CDR1 SGHTA, CDR2 FQGNSA. V lost 5 bases, J lost 5 bases, and 5 bases stayed unmatched. The CDR3 loop spans 15 amino acids. CDR3 protein: CASSRTSGRGETQYF. CDR3 DNA sequence: TGTGCCAGCAGCCGGACTAGCGGGAGAGGTGAGACCCAGTACTTC.

This clonotype has more than one count but fewer than ten. The rearrangement links TRBV11-1 to TRBJ1-2, with unresolved D. CDR3 length: 12 amino acids. The germline CDR1 and CDR2 sequences are SGHAT and FQDESV (reference sequence). The V end lost 5 bases, the J end lost 7 bases, and 11 bases lay between the germline ends. CDR3 bases: TGTGCCAGCAGCCCGCGAGGGAGTGGCTACACCTTC. Translated: CASSPRGSGYTF.

The chain joins TRBV7-3 to TRBJ1-1, with unresolved D. V was shortened by 1 base and J by 2 bases, with 8 bases between the two germline ends. The CDR3 is 14 amino acids. Germline V gene data show CDR1 as SGHTA and CDR2 as FQGTGA. CDR3: CASSLIGSNTEAFF. DNA for the CDR3: TGTGCCAGCAGCTTAATTGGTTCTAACACTGAAGCTTTCTTT.

This clonotype was picked up one time. A read error may be the cause here, since a much bigger clone is one base away. The rearrangement links TRBV27 to TRBJ1-5; TRBD1 aligns across 12 bases. This CDR3 region has 18 residues. The germline gives CDR1 MNHEY, CDR2 SMNVEV (reference sequence). CDR3 in amino acids: CARSLAPGQGARTQPQHF. The CDR3 bases are TGTGCCCGCAGTTTAGCGCCGGGACAGGGGGCGCGAACTCAGCCCCAGCATTTT.

The V and J genes are TRBV6-1 and TRBJ2-7; D tentatively fits TRBD1 or TRBD2 (5 bases each). V lost 4 bases to trimming and J lost 2 bases, with 9 bases between them. The CDR3 has 13 amino acids. Germline loops: CDR1 MNHNS, CDR2 SASEGT. The CDR3: CASSGRDPYEQYF. The CDR3 DNA sequence: TGTGCCAGCAGTGGCCGGGACCCCTACGAGCAGTACTTC.